A single sample is the source of the 5 T cell receptor beta chains below, sequenced in a study of identical twins. MiXCR was run by TCRdb on the 5' RACE reads, yielding one entry per CDR3 protein. The sample lists around 530,000 distinct CDR3 sequences; nearly 15% were seen once. The sample also formed part of further work on yellow fever vaccine responses in identical twins.

The material sequenced was CD4+ T cells sorted from blood. The receptor source for this set is a woman between 18 and 30 years old in good health.

This clonotype was observed a few times. The chain recombines TRBV5-1 with TRBJ1-5; TRBD1 aligns across 8 bases. The germline CDR1 and CDR2 sequences are SGHRS and YFSETQ. The CDR3 length is 14 residues. V gave up 4 bases and J gave up 7 bases; unmatched junction bases: 7. The CDR3 nucleotides are TGCGCCAGCAGCGCCGGACAGGGCGGGCAGCCCCAGCATTTT. Translated, it gives CASSAGQGGQPQHF.

This clonotype occurred many times. The chain has TRBV5-1 and TRBJ1-1; D remains unclear. Trimming took 0 bases from V and 0 from J, leaving 6 bases between them. The CDR3 loop spans 14 amino acids. Germline V gene data show CDR1 as SGHRS and CDR2 as YFSETQ. The CDR3 reads CASSLGHLNTEAFF. The CDR3 nucleotides read TGCGCCAGCAGCTTGGGACACCTGAACACTGAAGCTTTCTTT.

The rearrangement joins TRBV5-1 to TRBJ2-1; TRBD1 or TRBD2 may be the D gene (6 bases each). Trimming removed 0 bases at V and 7 bases at J, with 14 bases between. The CDR3 runs 15 residues. Germline CDR1 SGHRS, CDR2 YFSETQ. This CDR3 reads CASSLGEGGLNEQFF. The DNA for the CDR3 is TGCGCCAGCAGCTTGGGTGAGGGGGGCCTAAATGAGCAGTTCTTC.

This clonotype occurred many times. The chain has TRBV7-8 and TRBJ2-7; 8 nucleotides match TRBD2. Unmatched junction bases numbered 8, after V lost 1 base and J lost 6 bases. CDR3 size: 15 residues. Germline CDR1 reads SGHVS; CDR2 reads FQNEAQ. The CDR3 loop reads CASSLEFGRATEQYF. CDR3 DNA: TGTGCCAGCAGCTTAGAGTTCGGGAGGGCCACCGAGCAGTACTTC.

The J gene is TRBJ1-4, the V gene TRBV9, with no clear D. Germline V gives CDR1 SGDLS, CDR2 YYNGEE. Trimming removed 0 bases at V and 0 bases at J, with 6 bases between. The CDR3 totals 15 residues. The CDR3 sequence: CASSVDRATNEKLFF. CDR3 DNA sequence: TGTGCCAGCAGCGTAGATAGGGCAACTAATGAAAAACTGTTTTTT.